Following are 29 T cell receptor beta chains from one sample sequenced in a study of T cells in Graves' hyperthyroidism and ophthalmopathy. RNA transcripts provided the source from which TCR beta CDR3 regions were amplified. During a first-round RT-PCR of the TCR CDR3, the HTBI primer set was used. TCRdb fed the multiplex PCR reads into MiXCR, producing one record per CDR3 protein. The sample yields 300,000 to 450,000 distinct CDR3 sequences, 17% seen once. Specimen: blood. Source of these receptors: a woman in her twenties or thirties with Graves' hyperthyroidism that later progressed to Graves' ophthalmopathy.

This clonotype was recorded at least ten times. The chain uses TRBV27 and TRBJ2-1, with 11 bases lining up with TRBD2. J was trimmed by 8 bases and V by 4 bases; bases with no gene match: 7. Germline CDR1 is MNHEY and CDR2 is SMNVEV (reference sequence). This CDR3 is 15 amino acids long. The CDR3: CASSSASGRIYEQFF. In nucleotides, the CDR3 is TGTGCCAGCAGTTCGGCTAGCGGGAGGATATATGAGCAGTTCTTC.

The sample holds many counts of this clonotype. This sequence joins TRBV7-9 and TRBJ2-1, with D perhaps TRBD1 (6 bases). The CDR3 totals 19 residues. Looked up from germline, CDR1 is SEHNR and CDR2 is FQNEAQ (reference sequence). V lost 0 bases and J 1 base, leaving 19 bases between the germline ends. The CDR3 DNA is TGTGCCAGCAGCTTAGCCAGGGGATGGGGGAGAGGGTCCTACAATGAGCAGTTCTTC. Protein sequence: CASSLARGWGRGSYNEQFF.

This clonotype was recorded at least ten times. The chain carries TRBV30 and TRBJ1-5, with a weak D call TRBD1 (6 bases). The CDR3 covers 14 residues. Germline lookup yields CDR1 GTSNPN and CDR2 SVGIG (reference sequence). Trimming cost V 7 bases and J 1 base, with 14 bases left between them. CDR3 nucleotide sequence: TGTGCCTACGATAGGGGGGACAGCAATCAGCCCCAGCATTTT. Its protein is CAYDRGDSNQPQHF. Complete variable domain (other parts from reference TRBV30 and TRBJ1-5): SQTIHQWPATLVQPVGSPLSLECTVEGTSNPNLYWYRQAAGRGLQLLFYSVGIGQISSEVPQNLSASRPQDRQFILSSKKLLLSDSGFYLCAYDRGDSNQPQHFGDGTRLSIL.

The V call is TRBV7-9, the J call TRBJ1-1; no firm D call. Germline V gives CDR1 SEHNR, CDR2 FQNEAQ (reference sequence). CDR3 length: 12 residues. Trimming pared 5 bases from V and 5 bases from J, leaving 9 bases between. This CDR3 reads CASSRTMTEAFF. CDR3 in DNA: TGTGCCAGCAGCCGGACTATGACTGAAGCTTTCTTT.

The chain carries TRBV29-1 and TRBJ2-5, with D tentatively TRBD1 (5 bases). Deletions cut 3 bases from V and 4 bases from J, with 9 bases between. Germline-derived CDR1 and CDR2 are SQVTM and ANQGSEA. This CDR3 spans 12 amino acids. CDR3 sequence reads: CSVDRQGETQYF. The CDR3 coding sequence is TGCAGCGTTGATCGCCAGGGAGAGACCCAGTACTTC.

At least ten counts were recorded for this clonotype. V usage is TRBV10-3 and J usage is TRBJ2-1; D is possibly TRBD1 (6 bases). The V and J ends lost 0 bases and 6 bases respectively, with 12 bases between them. Germline CDR1 and CDR2: ENHRY and SYGVKD. This CDR3 is built from 15 residues. Written as DNA, the CDR3 is TGTGCCATCAGTGAGTCGAAGCCAGGGGTCAATGAGCAGTTCTTC. It yields the protein CAISESKPGVNEQFF.

This clonotype was seen at least ten times. The rearrangement uses TRBV20-1 and TRBJ1-6; no firm D call. CDR3 size: 18 residues. Germline V gene lookup returns CDR1 DFQATT and CDR2 SNEGSKA (reference sequence). The V end was cut by 0 bases, the J end by 6 bases, with 21 bases between. CDR3 amino acids: CSARELEVSVGSNSPLHF. CDR3 in DNA: TGCAGTGCTAGAGAGTTGGAGGTCTCGGTCGGTAGTAATTCACCCCTCCACTTT.

This clonotype was detected many times. The chain carries TRBV28 and TRBJ2-1; D uncertain. The CDR3 sequence is 13 residues long. Germline V gene sequence: CDR1 MDHEN, CDR2 SYDVKM. V lost 3 bases to trimming and J lost 5 bases, with 8 bases between them. The CDR3 sequence: CASSFEAHNEQFF. In nucleotides, the CDR3 is TGTGCCAGCAGTTTTGAGGCCCACAATGAGCAGTTCTTC. Full variable domain (missing parts from reference TRBV28 and TRBJ2-1): DVKVTQSSRYLVKRTGEKVFLECVQDMDHENMFWYRQDPGLGLRLIYFSYDVKMKEKGDIPEGYSVSREKKERFSLILESASTNQTSMYLCASSFEAHNEQFFGPGTRLTVL.

This clonotype occurred many times. The V and J genes are TRBV27 and TRBJ1-1, with a possible D match to TRBD1 (6 bases). Germline V lookup: CDR1 MNHEY, CDR2 SMNVEV (reference sequence). The CDR3 extends over 12 amino acids. Trimming left V 7 bases short and J 1 base short, with 7 bases between. The CDR3, as DNA: TGTGCCAGCATGGGGGCGAACACTGAAGCTTTCTTT. Its translation is CASMGANTEAFF.

V is TRBV19 and J is TRBJ1-2, with unresolved D. Germline-derived CDR1 and CDR2 are LNHDA and SQIVND (reference sequence). V lost 8 bases to trimming and J lost 13 bases, with 29 bases between them. The CDR3 is made up of 15 amino acids. CDR3 in amino acids: CASGGPQLPLGRGTF. The DNA for the CDR3 is TGTGCCAGTGGTGGGCCTCAGCTGCCACTTGGGAGAGGCACCTTC.

The chain couples TRBV6-1 to TRBJ1-1, with D tentatively TRBD1 (5 bases). The CDR3 extends over 15 amino acids. V was pared by 0 bases and J by 0 bases, with 8 bases between. CDR1 MNHNS and CDR2 SASEGT come from the germline V gene. The CDR3 here is CASSEAGQVNTEAFF. In DNA, the CDR3 is TGTGCCAGCAGTGAAGCGGGGCAGGTGAACACTGAAGCTTTCTTT.

In this sample, this clonotype turned up many times. The rearrangement uses TRBV2 and TRBJ1-4; possible D gene TRBD1, 5 bases. The CDR3 sequence is 12 residues long. Trimming stripped 6 bases from V and 7 bases from J, with 9 bases between. Germline V lookup: CDR1 SNHLY, CDR2 FYNNEI. The CDR3 nucleotides are TGTGCCAGCAGAGGGGACGGTGAAAAACTGTTTTTT. It is translated as CASRGDGEKLFF.

This rearrangement joins TRBV7-2 to TRBJ1-1; D is undetermined. This CDR3 is built from 13 residues. V shed 1 base and J shed 3 bases, with 6 bases lying between them. Germline CDR1 is SGHTA and CDR2 is FQGNSA. The DNA for the CDR3 is TGTGCCAGCAGCTTAGACAGTTACACTGAAGCTTTCTTT. It yields the protein CASSLDSYTEAFF.

This clonotype was counted ten times or more. The chain employs TRBV28 and TRBJ1-2; 8 nucleotides match TRBD1. Germline CDR1 is MDHEN and CDR2 is SYDVKM. The CDR3 extends over 14 amino acids. V gave up 5 bases and J gave up 4 bases; unmatched junction bases: 6. CDR3 DNA sequence: TGTGCCAGCAGTGTATCAGGGGGCAGCTATGGCTACACCTTC. Its protein product is CASSVSGGSYGYTF.

There are many counts of this clonotype. The chain carries TRBV9 and TRBJ2-3, with 13 nucleotides matching TRBD2. CDR3 length: 16 residues. Germline CDR1 SGDLS, CDR2 YYNGEE. V shed 4 bases, J shed 5 bases, and the junction held 7 bases outside the gene matches. CDR3 DNA: TGTGCCAGCAGCTCAGGACTAGCGGGAGAGAAAGATACGCAGTATTTT. Encoded protein: CASSSGLAGEKDTQYF.

This clonotype was seen at least ten times. The CDR3 is CASSEGVTAKNIQYF. As DNA, the CDR3 is TGTGCCAGCAGTGAGGGGGTAACGGCTAAAAACATTCAGTACTTC. The rearrangement uses TRBV6-1 and TRBJ2-4; D may be TRBD1 or TRBD2 (5 bases each). This CDR3 is 15 amino acids long. Trimming cost V 3 bases and J 4 bases, with 13 bases left between them. The V gene's germline CDR1 is MNHNS and CDR2 SASEGT.

At least ten counts were recorded for this clonotype. The chain is built from TRBV20-1 and TRBJ2-5, with 7 bases fitting TRBD2. Germline loops: CDR1 DFQATT, CDR2 SNEGSKA (reference sequence). The V and J ends lost 0 bases and 1 base, in that order; junction bases with no gene match: 5. The CDR3 spans 15 residues. The DNA for the CDR3 is TGCAGTGCTAGAGATGTGGGGGGGAGCCAAGAGACCCAGTACTTC. It yields the protein CSARDVGGSQETQYF.

In this sample, this clonotype turned up many times. The chain has TRBV6-2 or TRBV6-3 and TRBJ2-7, with TRBD1 matching over 8 bases. The trim removed 0 bases at V and 2 bases at J, leaving 9 bases unmatched. In germline, CDR1 is MNHEY, CDR2 SVGEGT. The CDR3 contains 17 residues. In nucleotides, the CDR3 is TGTGCCAGCAGTTACTCGAAGGACCGGGACAGGCCCTACGAGCAGTACTTC. It specifies CASSYSKDRDRPYEQYF.

The CDR3 bases are TGTGCCAGTAGTCCGCGGACGGATCAGAACACTGAAGCTTTCTTT. It yields the protein CASSPRTDQNTEAFF. The chain joins TRBV19 to TRBJ1-1; unclear D gene. Germline loops: CDR1 LNHDA, CDR2 SQIVND (reference sequence). The length of the CDR3 is 15 residues. The V end lost 5 bases, the J end lost 1 base, and 14 bases lay between the germline ends.

The chain is built from TRBV7-9 and TRBJ2-1; D perhaps matches TRBD1 (6 bases). Trimming took off 5 bases at V and 7 bases at J, with 15 bases between the two ends. Per the germline V gene, CDR1 is SEHNR and CDR2 is FQNEAQ (reference sequence). The CDR3 contains 14 residues. In DNA form, the CDR3 reads TGTGCCAGCAGCCTCAGGGGTCCGGGGAATGAGCAGTTCTTC. Protein product: CASSLRGPGNEQFF.

The rearrangement joins TRBV4-1 to TRBJ2-7; the D gene is possibly TRBD2 (6 bases). The CDR3 has 15 amino acids. V was shortened by 1 base and J by 3 bases, with 13 bases between the two germline ends. The germline V gene has CDR1 MGHRA and CDR2 YSYEKL. The CDR3 DNA is TGCGCCAGCAGCCAAGTGACGGGGACTTACTACGAGCAGTACTTC. Its protein product is CASSQVTGTYYEQYF.

This clonotype was observed a handful of times. The J gene is TRBJ2-6, the V gene TRBV6-1; unclear D gene. CDR1 and CDR2 from the germline V gene are MNHNS and SASEGT. V was clipped by 7 bases and J by 2 bases, with 6 bases between them. The CDR3 is 13 residues long. This CDR3 reads CASTSPGANVLTF. CDR3 in DNA: TGTGCCAGCACTAGTCCTGGGGCCAACGTCCTGACTTTC.

The V and J genes are TRBV4-1 and TRBJ2-7, with 9 positions matching TRBD1. V was clipped by 2 bases and J by 4 bases; unmatched bases: 6. CDR1 MGHRA and CDR2 YSYEKL come from the germline V gene. There are 15 residues in the CDR3. CDR3 in DNA: TGCGCCAGCAGCCAATTTACAGGACAGGGGTACGAGCAGTACTTC. Encoded protein: CASSQFTGQGYEQYF.

Ten or more counts support this clonotype. This chain uses TRBV2 with TRBJ2-5, with 8 positions matching TRBD1. Germline-derived CDR1 and CDR2 are SNHLY and FYNNEI. With V trimmed by 10 bases and J by 5 bases, 12 bases remained unmatched. This CDR3 comprises 14 residues. The CDR3 protein is CATGTGPTPETQYF. The CDR3 bases are TGTGCCACCGGGACAGGACCAACACCCGAGACCCAGTACTTC. The variable domain in full, with the rest retrieved from reference TRBV2 and TRBJ2-5, is EPEVTQTPSHQVTQMGQEVILRCVPISNHLYFYWYRQILGQKVEFLVSFYNNEISEKSEIFDDQFSVERPDGSNFTLKIRSTKLEDSAMYFCATGTGPTPETQYFGPGTRLLVL.

The sample holds a few counts of this clonotype. The rearrangement links TRBV7-9 to TRBJ2-7; D is perhaps TRBD1 or TRBD2 (6 bases each). The V and J ends lost 5 bases and 3 bases respectively, with 17 bases between them. Germline V gives CDR1 SEHNR, CDR2 FQNEAQ (reference sequence). The CDR3 consists of 15 residues. In DNA form, the CDR3 reads TGTGCCAGCAGCCAAAGGGGGGACACTTACTACGAGCAGTACTTC. Protein sequence: CASSQRGDTYYEQYF.

This clonotype was seen repeatedly, ten times or more. The chain couples TRBV12-3 or TRBV12-4 to TRBJ2-7; 10 nucleotides agree with TRBD2. The CDR3 sequence is 14 residues long. V shed 4 bases and J 5 bases; nucleotides not matched to a gene: 5. This CDR3 reads CASSSSGRGDEQYF. As DNA, the CDR3 is TGTGCCAGCAGTTCTAGCGGGAGAGGGGACGAGCAGTACTTC.

This clonotype has a count of ten or more. The J gene is TRBJ2-7, the V gene TRBV30; D may be TRBD1 (5 bases). Germline V lookup: CDR1 GTSNPN, CDR2 SVGIG (reference sequence). The CDR3 runs to 11 residues. Trimming shortened V by 2 bases and J by 5 bases, and 7 bases separated the two germline ends. The CDR3 reads CAWSSGNEQYF. For the CDR3, the DNA is TGTGCCTGGAGTTCAGGGAACGAGCAGTACTTC.

The chain employs TRBV19 and TRBJ2-1; D gene unclear. Trimming cost V 7 bases and J 6 bases, with 7 bases left between them. The CDR3 runs 11 residues. Germline V lookup: CDR1 LNHDA, CDR2 SQIVND (reference sequence). The DNA for the CDR3 is TGTGCCAGTAAGTCCGTCAATGAGCAGTTCTTC. Amino acids: CASKSVNEQFF.

This clonotype was detected a few times. V usage is TRBV7-9 and J usage is TRBJ1-4, with D perhaps TRBD1 (6 bases). Germline V gives CDR1 SEHNR, CDR2 FQNEAQ (reference sequence). V was clipped by 4 bases and J by 7 bases, with 16 bases between them. The CDR3 is 15 amino acids. The CDR3 reads CASSSTRGGSEKLFF. In nucleotides, the CDR3 is TGTGCCAGCAGCTCGACCAGGGGAGGGAGTGAAAAACTGTTTTTT.